The rows below give T cell receptor beta chains drawn from one sample of a study of neurological immune-mediated disorders. A single record per CDR3 protein comes from TCRdb applying MiXCR to the 5' RACE reads. The table includes tens of thousands of distinct CDR3 sequences, around 5% detected once. The material sequenced was PBMCs. Receptors were obtained from a man aged 18 to 30 with multiple sclerosis. Each CDR3 is given with its conserved first and last residue. The D gene is left open where the match is weak. Only part of the rows carry a size: once, few, many, or a class if the clone is expanded.

TRBJ2-2,TRBV5-1,many,-,CASRLDSTGELFF,TGCGCCAGCAGGTTGGACAGCACCGGGGAGCTGTTTTTT
TRBJ1-5,TRBV12-3/TRBV12-4,many,-,CASSTTDGGNQPQHF,TGTGCCAGCAGTACTACGGACGGGGGCAATCAGCCCCAGCATTTT
TRBJ2-5,TRBV5-1,many,-,CASSSGRAAEETQYF,TGCGCCAGCAGCTCGGGCAGGGCCGCCGAGGAGACCCAGTACTTC
TRBJ1-3,TRBV6-5,many,-,CASSPRWQTSGNTIYF,TGTGCCAGCAGTCCGCGTTGGCAAACCTCTGGAAACACCATATATTTT
TRBJ2-1,TRBV11-2,many,TRBD2,CASSRGLAGGQNEQFF,TGTGCCAGCAGCCGTGGACTAGCGGGAGGACAGAATGAGCAGTTCTTC
TRBJ1-5,TRBV10-3,few,-,CAISEQGGNQPQHF,TGTGCCATCAGTGAGCAGGGAGGCAATCAGCCCCAGCATTTT
TRBJ1-5,TRBV20-1,many,-,CSASLGETSQPQHF,TGCAGTGCTAGCCTAGGAGAGACATCTCAGCCCCAGCATTTT
TRBJ1-3,TRBV5-1,many,TRBD1,CASSLDRGHGNTIYF,TGCGCCAGCAGCTTAGACAGGGGGCATGGAAACACCATATATTTT
TRBJ1-5,TRBV20-1,many,-,CSARELGGVVPDNQPQHF,TGCAGTGCTCGGGAATTGGGGGGGGTGGTTCCCGACAATCAGCCCCAGCATTTT
TRBJ2-3,TRBV5-1,many,-,CASSVSSSTDTQYF,TGCGCCAGCAGCGTTTCTTCTAGCACAGATACGCAGTATTTT
TRBJ1-1,TRBV28,many,-,CASSLSGGATEAFF,TGTGCCAGCAGTTTATCTGGCGGGGCCACTGAAGCTTTCTTT
TRBJ2-1,TRBV7-3,many,-,CASSLEQRTNEQFF,TGTGCCAGCAGCTTAGAGCAGCGAACCAATGAGCAGTTCTTC
TRBJ1-5,TRBV20-1,many,TRBD1,CSARIGQDSDPQHF,TGCAGTGCTAGGATAGGACAGGACTCGGACCCCCAGCATTTT
TRBJ1-4,TRBV10-2,many,-,CASRRSVSTTNEKLFF,TGCGCCAGCAGAAGATCCGTTAGCACAACTAATGAAAAACTGTTTTTT
TRBJ1-3,TRBV20-1,many,-,CSARMGASGNTIYF,TGCAGTGCTCGGATGGGAGCCTCTGGAAACACCATATATTTT
TRBJ2-7,TRBV20-1,many,TRBD2,CSAKTGTSRRYEQYF,TGCAGTGCTAAAACCGGGACTAGCAGACGCTACGAGCAGTACTTC
TRBJ2-1,TRBV7-2,many,TRBD2,CASSPGLAYNEQFF,TGTGCCAGCAGCCCGGGACTAGCATACAATGAGCAGTTCTTC
TRBJ2-7,TRBV9,many,-,CASSVGLSYEQYF,TGTGCCAGCAGCGTAGGGCTCTCCTACGAGCAGTACTTC
TRBJ2-7,TRBV5-5,many,-,CASSHRATYEQYF,TGTGCCAGCAGCCACAGGGCTACCTACGAGCAGTACTTC
TRBJ1-3,TRBV12-3/TRBV12-4,many,TRBD1,CAINRDSDSSGNTIYF,TGTGCCATTAATAGGGACAGCGACTCGTCCGGAAACACCATATATTTT
TRBJ2-1,TRBV7-2,many,-,CASSSLGTGEQFF,TGTGCCAGCAGTTCACTGGGAACCGGTGAGCAGTTCTTC
TRBJ2-3,TRBV21-1,many,-,CASSTRAGRGAADTQYF,TGTGCCAGCAGCACCAGAGCGGGCAGGGGCGCAGCAGATACGCAGTATTTT
TRBJ2-3,TRBV7-2,few,-,CASSRTPPDTQYF,TGTGCCAGCAGCCGCACCCCCCCAGATACACAGTATTTT
TRBJ2-3,TRBV5-1,many,TRBD1,CASSLEVRGQGDTQYF,TGCGCCAGCAGCTTGGAGGTCAGGGGGCAAGGAGATACGCAGTATTTT
TRBJ2-7,TRBV7-2,-,-,CASSLIGYEQYF,TGTGCCAGCAGCTTAATAGGGTACGAGCAGTACTTC
TRBJ2-7,TRBV2,many,-,CASSEQSYEQYF,TGTGCCAGCAGTGAACAGTCCTACGAGCAGTACTTC
TRBJ1-1,TRBV6-6,many,TRBD1,CASSTKGQGNTEAFF,TGTGCCAGCAGTACTAAGGGACAGGGGAACACTGAAGCTTTCTTT
TRBJ1-1,TRBV10-3,many,TRBD1,CAISEYRGSTEAFF,TGTGCCATCAGTGAGTACAGGGGGAGCACTGAAGCTTTCTTT
TRBJ2-7,TRBV20-1,many,-,CSATLAGRPYEQYF,TGCAGTGCTACGCTGGCGGGCAGGCCCTACGAGCAGTACTTC
TRBJ1-1,TRBV3-1,many,-,CASSPNPEGTEAFF,TGTGCCAGCAGCCCCAACCCTGAAGGCACTGAAGCTTTCTTT
TRBJ1-6,TRBV3-1,many,-,CASSQGDGFYNSPLHF,TGTGCCAGCAGCCAAGGGGACGGCTTCTATAATTCACCCCTCCACTTT
TRBJ2-2,TRBV20-1,many,TRBD2,CSARPAGLAGVSGELFF,TGCAGTGCCCGCCCCGCGGGACTAGCGGGAGTCTCCGGGGAGCTGTTTTTT
TRBJ1-5,TRBV20-1,-,-,CSAVRRGARQPQHF,TGCAGTGCTGTACGTCGGGGGGCTCGTCAGCCCCAGCATTTT
TRBJ2-1,TRBV2,many,TRBD2,CASSETRGELGEQFF,TGTGCCAGCAGTGAGACGCGGGGGGAACTCGGTGAGCAGTTCTTC